Each of the 30 T cell receptor beta chains below was sequenced from the same sample in a study of cytomegalovirus exposure and HLA in healthy donors (dated by TCRdb to about 2017). The library was produced with the immunoSEQ multiplex PCR assay. For the multiplex PCR, a mixture combining 60 forward primers for TCR Vbeta segments and 13 reverse primers for TCR Jbeta segments was used. Held by TCRdb, this immuneACCESS table contains in-frame sequences only and omits some clones. Under half of the omission traces to an unresolved V gene where checked; the cause of the rest is unknown. This sample comprises 100,000 to 150,000 clones, about 80% of them detected only once. The ten largest clones take up about a tenth of the sample. Sequencing used PBMCs. These receptor sequences come from a man under 40 in good health and CMV-seropositive.

The chain joins TRBV6-5 to TRBJ2-7; a weak D match, TRBD2 (5 bases). Germline lookup yields CDR1 MNHEY and CDR2 SVGAGI. Between the trimmed V and J ends, which lost 9 bases and 5 bases, there was a span of 14 bases. This CDR3 contains 12 residues. This CDR3 is CARASRDHEQYF. The DNA of the CDR3 is TGTGCCAGGGCATCACGGGATCACGAGCAGTACTTC.

The table lists this clone with a few counts. The chain has TRBV25-1 and TRBJ1-2; a possible D gene is TRBD1 (5 bases). There are 13 residues in the CDR3. CDR1 MGHDK and CDR2 SYGVNS come from the germline V gene. The V and J ends lost 7 bases and 4 bases respectively, with 13 bases between them. The DNA of the CDR3 is TGTGCCAGCACAGCGGGGCGCGCCTATGGCTACACCTTC. It encodes CASTAGRAYGYTF.

This chain connects TRBV6-1 to TRBJ2-3, with 9 bases that match TRBD2. The CDR3 sequence is 14 residues long. V gave up 7 bases and J gave up 0 bases; unmatched junction bases: 2. Germline assignment: CDR1 MNHNS and CDR2 SASEGT. CDR3 in amino acids: CASKTSGSTDTQYF. For the CDR3, the DNA is TGTGCCAGCAAGACTAGCGGAAGCACAGATACGCAGTATTTT.

The chain is built from TRBV10-3 and TRBJ1-2; TRBD1 matches 8 bases. The CDR3 runs to 15 residues. Trimming removed 7 bases from V and 9 bases from J; junction bases left unmatched: 16. The germline CDR1 and CDR2 sequences are ENHRY and SYGVKD. CDR3 sequence reads: CAIKQAKEQGVSYTF. DNA for the CDR3: TGTGCCATCAAACAGGCGAAAGAACAGGGGGTGAGCTACACCTTC.

The CDR3 DNA sequence: TGTGCCAGCAGCTTAAGCCCAAGCGGGAAAAGAGATACGCAGTATTTT. Amino acids: CASSLSPSGKRDTQYF. The chain has TRBV7-9 and TRBJ2-3; 7 positions agree with TRBD2. Trimming took 2 bases from V and 5 from J; bases not matched to a gene: 10. The CDR3 covers 16 residues. The V gene's germline CDR1 is SEHNR and CDR2 FQNEAQ (reference sequence).

The CDR3 sequence is CAINLSRDSGANVLTF. The CDR3 coding sequence is TGTGCCATCAACCTCTCACGGGACTCTGGGGCCAACGTCCTGACTTTC. This chain uses TRBV10-3 with TRBJ2-6; D may be TRBD2 (5 bases). This CDR3 has 16 residues. Per the germline V gene, CDR1 is ENHRY and CDR2 is SYGVKD. The ends were cut back, 7 bases at V and 0 bases at J, with 13 bases in the middle.

The rearrangement links TRBV5-1 to TRBJ1-2; 7 positions agree with TRBD1. Germline V gene lookup returns CDR1 SGHRS and CDR2 YFSETQ. The V and J ends lost 4 bases and 6 bases, in that order; junction bases with no gene match: 9. This CDR3 region has 14 residues. CDR3 in amino acids: CASSTGVLLDGYTF. The CDR3 coding sequence is TGCGCCAGCAGCACAGGGGTACTATTGGATGGCTACACCTTC.

The rearrangement uses TRBV25-1 and TRBJ2-1; D ambiguous. This CDR3 contains 17 residues. Germline CDR1 reads MGHDK; CDR2 reads SYGVNS. Trimming took 8 bases from V and 3 from J, leaving 23 bases between them. The CDR3 region has the DNA TGTGCCAGCCTGAGGCTCCATGACTGGGTTGTCTACAATGAGCAGTTCTTC. Translated, it gives CASLRLHDWVVYNEQFF.

The genes are TRBV7-8 and TRBJ2-5; D gene uncertain. Trimming took 6 bases from V and 4 from J, leaving 21 bases between them. Germline V lookup: CDR1 SGHVS, CDR2 FQNEAQ. CDR3 size: 16 residues. The CDR3 nucleotides read TGTGCCAGCAGTCCGACGGCGCATAGCCCGGGAGAGACCCAGTACTTC. Translating it yields CASSPTAHSPGETQYF.

The chain recombines TRBV6-1 with TRBJ2-1; 9 nucleotides line up with TRBD2. Germline CDR1 reads MNHNS; CDR2 reads SASEGT. V shed 1 base, J shed 5 bases, and the junction held 12 bases outside the gene matches. The CDR3 spans 18 residues. This chain's CDR3 is CASSEDPWVAGAHNEQFF. The CDR3 DNA follows: TGTGCCAGCAGTGAAGATCCGTGGGTAGCGGGAGCTCACAATGAGCAGTTCTTC.

The DNA for the CDR3 is TGCGCCAGCAGCGTAAGACAGGGGGCGCGGGAGACCCAGTACTTC. Translation gives CASSVRQGARETQYF. The chain employs TRBV5-1 and TRBJ2-5, with 10 bases identical to TRBD1. Per germline, CDR1 SGHRS and CDR2 YFSETQ. The CDR3 has 15 amino acids. Unmatched junction bases numbered 8, after V lost 4 bases and J lost 5 bases.

This sequence joins TRBV9 and TRBJ2-7; D is perhaps TRBD2 (5 bases). Looked up from germline, CDR1 is SGDLS and CDR2 is YYNGEE. The CDR3 covers 17 residues. V lost 4 bases to trimming and J lost 2 bases, with 22 bases between them. Here the CDR3 reads CASSPSGGGGKTYEQYF. The CDR3 nucleotides read TGTGCCAGCAGCCCTAGTGGTGGAGGCGGAAAAACCTACGAGCAGTACTTC.

The V and J genes are TRBV21-1 and TRBJ2-1; the table's TRBD2 call for D was not verified on the DNA. TRBV21-1 is a pseudogene. The CDR3 spans 19 residues. In DNA, the CDR3 is TGTGCCAGCAGCAAAGGACTAGCGGGAGGTATCTTCTCCTACAATGAGCAGTTCTTC. Amino acid sequence: CASSKGLAGGIFSYNEQFF.

This sequence joins TRBV7-2 and TRBJ2-1, with 14 bases fitting TRBD2. The CDR3 runs 15 residues. V shed 5 bases, J shed 9 bases, and the junction held 6 bases outside the gene matches. The germline V gene has CDR1 SGHTA and CDR2 FQGNSA. The CDR3 DNA follows: TGTGCCAGCAGCCTCGGGACTAGCGGGAGAGGTGAGCAGTTCTTC. Residues: CASSLGTSGRGEQFF.

The chain links TRBV27 to TRBJ2-2, with D possibly TRBD2 on 6 matching bases. Germline CDR1 is MNHEY and CDR2 is SMNVEV (reference sequence). Trimming left V 3 bases short and J 6 bases short, with 17 bases between. The CDR3 has 16 residues. As DNA, the CDR3 is TGTGCCAGCAGTTTCACGGGACTCATGAGGGCCGGGGAGCTGTTTTTT. Translated: CASSFTGLMRAGELFF.

This clone appeared a few times. The chain has TRBV10-3 and TRBJ2-3; D is uncertain. CDR1 is ENHRY, CDR2 SYGVKD, per germline. The CDR3 sequence is 13 residues long. The V and J ends lost 6 bases and 6 bases respectively, with 13 bases between them. For the CDR3, the DNA is TGTGCCATCAGAGGCCCCGACACGGATACGCAGTATTTT. Amino acid sequence: CAIRGPDTDTQYF.

CDR3 bases: TGTGCCACCAGCAGGGACAGGGCGAACACTGAAGCTTTCTTT. This translates into CATSRDRANTEAFF. The V call is TRBV15, the J call TRBJ1-1, with 8 bases lining up with TRBD1. V lost 3 bases, J lost 1 base, and 1 base stayed unmatched. The CDR3 loop spans 14 amino acids. Germline CDR1 reads LNHNV; CDR2 reads YYDKDF (reference sequence).

This clone was found a few times. This chain links TRBV5-1 with TRBJ2-5; 9 bases fit TRBD1. This CDR3 contains 15 residues. Looked up from germline, CDR1 is SGHRS and CDR2 is YFSETQ. V shed 5 bases, J shed 7 bases, and the junction held 12 bases outside the gene matches. CDR3 nucleotide sequence: TGCGCCAGCAGGTACGAAGGACAGGGGATTGGGACCCAGTACTTC. This gives the protein CASRYEGQGIGTQYF. The complete variable domain, with remaining parts taken from reference TRBV5-1 and TRBJ2-5, reads KAGVTQTPRYLIKTRGQQVTLSCSPISGHRSVSWYQQTPGQGLQFLFEYFSETQRNKGNFPGRFSGRQFSNSRSEMNVSTLELGDSALYLCASRYEGQGIGTQYFGPGTRLLVL.

The CDR3 bases are TGTGCCAGTAGTAGGGACAAAACCTACGAGCAGTACTTC. It encodes CASSRDKTYEQYF. The chain combines TRBV19 with TRBJ2-7, with a tentative D call TRBD1 (6 bases). Germline V lookup: CDR1 LNHDA, CDR2 SQIVND (reference sequence). The CDR3 covers 13 residues. The germline V and J ends were trimmed by 4 bases and 2 bases, with 9 bases remaining between them.

The rearrangement links TRBV29-1 to TRBJ2-2; TRBD2 might be the D (6 bases). Germline V lookup: CDR1 SQVTM, CDR2 ANQGSEA. CDR3 length equals 13 residues. With 2 bases removed from V and 6 bases from J, the gap between germline ends came to 10 bases. CDR3 sequence reads: CSVETGEAGELFF. The CDR3 DNA sequence: TGCAGCGTTGAAACCGGGGAGGCCGGGGAGCTGTTTTTT.

This chain connects TRBV5-1 to TRBJ1-4; 10 positions agree with TRBD1. Per germline, CDR1 SGHRS and CDR2 YFSETQ. CDR3 length: 14 amino acids. J was trimmed by 5 bases and V by 7 bases; bases with no gene match: 5. The CDR3 coding sequence is TGCGCCAGCGGGGACAGGGGCTTGAATGAAAAACTGTTTTTT. This sequence encodes CASGDRGLNEKLFF.

The CDR3 DNA sequence: TGTGCCAGCAGCTTAGAGGTAGCTGACTCCTACGAGCAGTACTTC. Its translation is CASSLEVADSYEQYF. This sequence joins TRBV11-2 and TRBJ2-7; unclear D gene. CDR3 length equals 15 residues. Germline CDR1 SGHAT, CDR2 FQNNGV. Trimming pared 0 bases from V and 0 bases from J, leaving 9 bases between.

The chain uses TRBV7-9 and TRBJ1-4; the D is unclear. V lost 1 base and J lost 2, with 8 bases in between. Germline assignment: CDR1 SEHNR and CDR2 FQNEAQ (reference sequence). The CDR3 is 15 amino acids. This CDR3 reads CASSLDGGTNEKLFF. The CDR3 nucleotides are TGTGCCAGCAGCTTAGATGGAGGGACTAATGAAAAACTGTTTTTT.

The chain's CDR3 is CASSTQTRGYGYTF. The CDR3 nucleotides read TGTGCCAGTAGTACACAAACTCGGGGCTATGGCTACACCTTC. The chain joins TRBV19 to TRBJ1-2, with no clear D. Trimming stripped 4 bases from V and 4 bases from J, with 13 bases between. The CDR3 length is 14 residues. Germline-derived CDR1 and CDR2 are LNHDA and SQIVND (reference sequence).

The V call is TRBV7-2, the J call TRBJ2-7; unclear D gene. Per the germline V gene, CDR1 is SGHTA and CDR2 is FQGNSA. Trimming removed 2 bases from V and 3 bases from J, with 5 bases in between. CDR3 size: 12 residues. The CDR3 loop is CASSLTSYEQYF. CDR3 sequence (DNA): TGTGCCAGCAGCTTAACCAGCTACGAGCAGTACTTC.

The V and J genes are TRBV11-3 and TRBJ2-1; D perhaps matches TRBD1 (6 bases). The CDR3 covers 14 residues. Per germline, CDR1 SGHNT and CDR2 YENEEA. Trimming removed 4 bases from V and 10 bases from J, with 17 bases in between. The CDR3 sequence: CASSSGASLGEQFF. CDR3 nucleotides: TGTGCCAGCAGCTCAGGGGCCTCCCTCGGGGAGCAGTTCTTC. The whole variable domain, filled in from reference TRBV11-3 and TRBJ2-1, reads EAGVVQSPRYKIIEKKQPVAFWCNPISGHNTLYWYLQNLGQGPELLIRYENEEAVDDSQLPKDRFSAERLKGVDSTLKIQPAELGDSAVYLCASSSGASLGEQFFGPGTRLTVL.

V gene TRBV6-6 combines with J gene TRBJ2-3; D is unresolved. The CDR3 sequence is 13 residues long. V gave up 6 bases and J gave up 0 bases, with 7 bases separating them. Germline V gene data show CDR1 as MNHNY and CDR2 as SVGAGI (reference sequence). As DNA, the CDR3 is TGTGCCAGCAGGGCCCCTAGCACAGATACGCAGTATTTT. Amino acids: CASRAPSTDTQYF.

This clone was found once. The chain combines TRBV6-1 with TRBJ2-1, with 7 positions matching TRBD2. The CDR3 totals 14 residues. V lost 6 bases and J lost 5; bases outside the gene matches: 7. Germline CDR1 reads MNHNS; CDR2 reads SASEGT. As DNA, the CDR3 is TGTGCCAGCAGGAAAGCGGGAAACCACAATGAGCAGTTCTTC. This sequence encodes CASRKAGNHNEQFF.

The chain is built from TRBV7-2 and TRBJ2-1; 8 bases line up with TRBD1. The CDR3 totals 15 residues. V lost 2 bases to trimming and J lost 4 bases; unmatched junction nucleotides: 4. Germline CDR1 and CDR2: SGHTA and FQGNSA. The CDR3 loop reads CASSLQGAGYNEQFF. In nucleotides, the CDR3 is TGTGCCAGCAGCTTACAGGGGGCGGGTTACAATGAGCAGTTCTTC. Together with reference TRBV7-2 and TRBJ2-1, the CDR3 gives the full variable domain: GAGVSQSPSNKVTEKGKDVELRCDPISGHTALYWYRQSLGQGLEFLIYFQGNSAPDKSGLPSDRFSAERTGGSVSTLTIQRTQQEDSAVYLCASSLQGAGYNEQFFGPGTRLTVL.

J is TRBJ2-2 and V is TRBV30; weak D call: TRBD2 (6 bases). The CDR3 spans 13 residues. The V gene's germline CDR1 is GTSNPN and CDR2 SVGIG (reference sequence). The V end was cut by 8 bases, the J end by 1 base, with 11 bases between. The CDR3 nucleotides are TGTGCCGGTGGGCGGGAGAACACCGGGGAGCTGTTTTTT. Amino acids: CAGGRENTGELFF.